This is a list of T cell receptor beta chains from one sample in a study of T-cell memory formation after mild COVID-19. From the 5' RACE reads, TCRdb called clonotypes with MiXCR, one entry per CDR3 protein. In the table there are about 180,000 distinct CDR3 sequences, 15% to 20% of which are singletons. The sample comprised PBMCs or a T cell subset sorted from them (not recorded which). These receptors were taken from a man aged 18 to 29 who had mild COVID-19 (a few samples of this study predate the infection). Cell type and time point are not known. Both conserved end residues are part of each CDR3. D genes are given only for firm matches. Size values are once, few and many counts, or a class for expanded clones, and some rows have none.

abundance: many
j_gene: TRBJ1-5
v_gene: TRBV18
d_gene: .
CDR3aa: CASSPDSNQPQHF
CDR3nt: TGTGCCAGCAGCCCCGATAGCAATCAGCCCCAGCATTTT

abundance: .
j_gene: TRBJ2-3
v_gene: TRBV5-1
d_gene: .
CDR3aa: CASGETDTQYF
CDR3nt: TGCGCCAGCGGCGAGACAGATACGCAGTATTTT

abundance: few
j_gene: TRBJ2-6
v_gene: TRBV7-2
d_gene: .
CDR3aa: CASIVPGSPWLHVLTF
CDR3nt: TGTGCCAGCATCGTCCCAGGGTCGCCTTGGCTCCACGTCCTGACTTTC

abundance: few
j_gene: TRBJ2-3
v_gene: TRBV7-9
d_gene: .
CDR3aa: CASSSSQGYTDTQYF
CDR3nt: TGTGCCAGCAGCTCGTCCCAGGGGTACACAGATACGCAGTATTTT

abundance: .
j_gene: TRBJ1-1
v_gene: TRBV20-1
d_gene: .
CDR3aa: CSARDPQGGTEAFF
CDR3nt: TGCAGTGCTAGAGATCCGCAGGGAGGCACTGAAGCTTTCTTT

abundance: .
j_gene: TRBJ1-1
v_gene: TRBV19
d_gene: .
CDR3aa: CASSIDRGPAFF
CDR3nt: TGTGCCAGTAGTATAGACCGGGGGCCAGCTTTCTTT

abundance: .
j_gene: TRBJ2-3
v_gene: TRBV10-3
d_gene: TRBD1
CDR3aa: CAISRGGQGSDTQYF
CDR3nt: TGTGCCATCAGTCGAGGGGGACAGGGGTCAGATACGCAGTATTTT

abundance: few
j_gene: TRBJ1-4
v_gene: TRBV4-3
d_gene: TRBD1
CDR3aa: CASSNRGRANEKLFF
CDR3nt: TGCGCCAGCAGCAACAGGGGGCGGGCTAATGAAAAACTGTTTTTT

abundance: few
j_gene: TRBJ1-2
v_gene: TRBV27
d_gene: TRBD1
CDR3aa: CASSLGTGGGYTF
CDR3nt: TGTGCCAGCAGTTTAGGGACAGGGGGTGGCTACACCTTC

abundance: .
j_gene: TRBJ2-4
v_gene: TRBV5-6
d_gene: .
CDR3aa: CASSLVPSGDIQYF
CDR3nt: TGTGCCAGCAGCTTGGTTCCCTCGGGGGACATTCAGTACTTC

abundance: many
j_gene: TRBJ2-3
v_gene: TRBV5-5
d_gene: .
CDR3aa: CASSIPRGTTDTQYF
CDR3nt: TGTGCCAGCAGCATACCTCGGGGGACCACAGATACGCAGTATTTT

abundance: few
j_gene: TRBJ2-3
v_gene: TRBV7-3
d_gene: .
CDR3aa: CASSLDPASTDTQYF
CDR3nt: TGTGCCAGCAGCCTCGACCCGGCTAGCACAGATACGCAGTATTTT

abundance: many
j_gene: TRBJ2-3
v_gene: TRBV10-3
d_gene: TRBD1
CDR3aa: CAISGSDRGTQYF
CDR3nt: TGTGCCATCAGTGGGAGCGACAGGGGAACTCAGTATTTT

abundance: few
j_gene: TRBJ2-7
v_gene: TRBV7-2
d_gene: TRBD1
CDR3aa: CASSPPWGTGVYEQYF
CDR3nt: TGTGCCAGCAGCCCACCCTGGGGGACAGGGGTTTACGAGCAGTACTTC

abundance: .
j_gene: TRBJ2-1
v_gene: TRBV7-2
d_gene: TRBD1
CDR3aa: CASSEYQGAVRFF
CDR3nt: TGTGCCAGCAGCGAGTATCAGGGGGCGGTGCGGTTCTTC

abundance: .
j_gene: TRBJ1-6
v_gene: TRBV12-3/TRBV12-4
d_gene: .
CDR3aa: CASTRPGVLPLHF
CDR3nt: TGTGCCAGCACCCGCCCCGGGGTCCTACCCCTCCACTTT

abundance: many
j_gene: TRBJ2-3
v_gene: TRBV7-6
d_gene: .
CDR3aa: CASSLGRLDTQYF
CDR3nt: TGTGCCAGCAGCTTAGGCCGTCTAGATACGCAGTATTTT

abundance: .
j_gene: TRBJ2-7
v_gene: TRBV7-2
d_gene: TRBD1
CDR3aa: CASSFRRDRGDYEQYF
CDR3nt: TGTGCCAGCAGCTTTCGCAGGGACAGGGGTGACTACGAGCAGTACTTC

abundance: many
j_gene: TRBJ2-7
v_gene: TRBV12-3/TRBV12-4
d_gene: .
CDR3aa: CASSSGEPSYEQYF
CDR3nt: TGTGCCAGCAGTTCTGGGGAACCCTCCTACGAGCAGTACTTC

abundance: .
j_gene: TRBJ1-6
v_gene: TRBV7-9
d_gene: TRBD1
CDR3aa: CASSFDPRGLFSPLHF
CDR3nt: TGTGCCAGCAGCTTCGATCCCAGGGGGTTGTTTTCACCCCTCCACTTT

abundance: few
j_gene: TRBJ2-2
v_gene: TRBV12-3/TRBV12-4
d_gene: .
CDR3aa: CASCPLAPNTGELFF
CDR3nt: TGTGCCAGCTGCCCCCTAGCGCCGAACACCGGGGAGCTGTTTTTT

abundance: .
j_gene: TRBJ2-6
v_gene: TRBV27
d_gene: .
CDR3aa: CASSLRPYEPSGANVLTF
CDR3nt: TGTGCCAGCAGTTTAAGGCCGTACGAACCCTCTGGGGCCAACGTCCTGACTTTC

abundance: .
j_gene: TRBJ2-1
v_gene: TRBV28
d_gene: .
CDR3aa: CASSLYAINEQFF
CDR3nt: TGTGCCAGCAGTTTATACGCAATCAATGAGCAGTTCTTC

abundance: few
j_gene: TRBJ1-2
v_gene: TRBV6-2/TRBV6-3
d_gene: .
CDR3aa: CASQRSHYGYTF
CDR3nt: TGTGCCAGCCAAAGATCCCACTATGGCTACACCTTC

abundance: many
j_gene: TRBJ1-5
v_gene: TRBV4-3
d_gene: .
CDR3aa: CASSQDRGQPQHF
CDR3nt: TGCGCCAGCAGCCAAGACCGTGGCCAGCCCCAGCATTTT

abundance: few
j_gene: TRBJ1-5
v_gene: TRBV5-5
d_gene: .
CDR3aa: CASSSFQVQNQPQHF
CDR3nt: TGTGCCAGCAGTAGTTTCCAGGTCCAAAATCAGCCCCAGCATTTT

abundance: .
j_gene: TRBJ1-2
v_gene: TRBV4-1
d_gene: .
CDR3aa: CASSQGTRGNYGYTF
CDR3nt: TGCGCCAGCAGCCAAGGGACAAGGGGGAACTATGGCTACACCTTC

abundance: many
j_gene: TRBJ2-7
v_gene: TRBV6-5
d_gene: .
CDR3aa: CASRPSLASHEQYF
CDR3nt: TGTGCCAGCAGACCCTCCCTAGCGAGCCACGAGCAGTACTTC

abundance: few
j_gene: TRBJ2-5
v_gene: TRBV7-2
d_gene: .
CDR3aa: CASSLGSKRETQYF
CDR3nt: TGTGCCAGCAGCTTAGGAAGCAAGAGGGAGACCCAGTACTTC

abundance: .
j_gene: TRBJ2-3
v_gene: TRBV24-1
d_gene: TRBD2
CDR3aa: CATSDPASGVSDTQYF
CDR3nt: TGTGCCACCAGTGATCCGGCTAGCGGGGTCTCAGATACGCAGTATTTT

abundance: .
j_gene: TRBJ1-6
v_gene: TRBV12-3/TRBV12-4
d_gene: .
CDR3aa: CASSFSLGDSPLHF
CDR3nt: TGTGCCAGCAGTTTTTCTCTGGGGGATTCACCCCTCCACTTT

abundance: few
j_gene: TRBJ2-5
v_gene: TRBV4-1
d_gene: TRBD1
CDR3aa: CASSQPDRGHIETQYF
CDR3nt: TGCGCCAGCAGCCAGCCCGACAGGGGGCACATAGAGACCCAGTACTTC

abundance: few
j_gene: TRBJ1-1
v_gene: TRBV6-5
d_gene: .
CDR3aa: CASSYAKGVTEAFF
CDR3nt: TGTGCCAGCAGTTACGCGAAGGGGGTCACTGAAGCTTTCTTT

abundance: .
j_gene: TRBJ2-2
v_gene: TRBV5-1
d_gene: .
CDR3aa: CASSLAYGPGELFF
CDR3nt: TGCGCCAGCAGCTTGGCCTACGGACCCGGGGAGCTGTTTTTT

abundance: .
j_gene: TRBJ1-5
v_gene: TRBV30
d_gene: .
CDR3aa: CAWSVQGNQPQHF
CDR3nt: TGTGCCTGGAGTGTACAGGGCAATCAGCCCCAGCATTTT

abundance: .
j_gene: TRBJ2-2
v_gene: TRBV20-1
d_gene: .
CDR3aa: CSARSGTYGELFF
CDR3nt: TGCAGTGCTAGGTCAGGGACGTATGGGGAGCTGTTTTTT

abundance: .
j_gene: TRBJ1-2
v_gene: TRBV5-1
d_gene: TRBD1
CDR3aa: CASRTGQLTYGYTF
CDR3nt: TGCGCCAGCAGAACGGGACAGTTGACCTATGGCTACACCTTC

abundance: .
j_gene: TRBJ2-7
v_gene: TRBV10-2
d_gene: .
CDR3aa: CASRPGRLSYEQYF
CDR3nt: TGCGCCAGCAGACCGGGACGTCTCTCCTACGAGCAGTACTTC

abundance: few
j_gene: TRBJ1-1
v_gene: TRBV5-1
d_gene: TRBD1
CDR3aa: CASRTGETEAFF
CDR3nt: TGCGCCAGCAGGACAGGGGAAACTGAAGCTTTCTTT

abundance: .
j_gene: TRBJ2-2
v_gene: TRBV7-2
d_gene: .
CDR3aa: CASSPTGIGNTGELFF
CDR3nt: TGTGCCAGCAGCCCCACAGGGATAGGGAACACCGGGGAGCTGTTTTTT

abundance: .
j_gene: TRBJ2-6
v_gene: TRBV20-1
d_gene: .
CDR3aa: CSARYVPGANVLTF
CDR3nt: TGCAGTGCTAGATACGTCCCTGGGGCCAACGTCCTGACTTTC

abundance: .
j_gene: TRBJ2-1
v_gene: TRBV5-1
d_gene: TRBD1
CDR3aa: CASSSTGAGSYNEQFF
CDR3nt: TGCGCCAGCAGCTCGACAGGGGCAGGCTCCTACAATGAGCAGTTCTTC

abundance: .
j_gene: TRBJ2-1
v_gene: TRBV6-2/TRBV6-3
d_gene: .
CDR3aa: CASSPTGISYNEQFF
CDR3nt: TGTGCCAGCAGCCCAACAGGGATCTCCTACAATGAGCAGTTCTTC

abundance: few
j_gene: TRBJ1-1
v_gene: TRBV6-1
d_gene: .
CDR3aa: CASSVRGVRTEAFF
CDR3nt: TGTGCCAGCAGTGTTCGCGGTGTAAGGACTGAAGCTTTCTTT

abundance: .
j_gene: TRBJ2-5
v_gene: TRBV7-8
d_gene: .
CDR3aa: CASSPRRELWETQYF
CDR3nt: TGTGCCAGCAGCCCCCGTCGAGAGTTGTGGGAGACCCAGTACTTC

abundance: few
j_gene: TRBJ2-7
v_gene: TRBV20-1
d_gene: TRBD2
CDR3aa: CSAGLAGDSYEQYF
CDR3nt: TGCAGTGCAGGTCTAGCGGGGGACTCCTACGAGCAGTACTTC

abundance: .
j_gene: TRBJ2-3
v_gene: TRBV5-1
d_gene: .
CDR3aa: CASGNQGSDTQYF
CDR3nt: TGCGCCAGCGGAAACCAGGGGTCAGATACGCAGTATTTT

abundance: few
j_gene: TRBJ2-2
v_gene: TRBV5-1
d_gene: TRBD1
CDR3aa: CASSLAGTGLFF
CDR3nt: TGCGCCAGCAGCTTGGCCGGGACAGGCCTGTTTTTT

abundance: many
j_gene: TRBJ2-1
v_gene: TRBV7-2
d_gene: .
CDR3aa: CASSLAGSINEQFF
CDR3nt: TGTGCCAGCAGCTTAGCCGGGTCGATCAATGAGCAGTTCTTC